The entry below gives a single TCR beta chain sequence along with its context. Its antigen remains unidentified. J was trimmed by 5 bases and V by 4 bases; bases with no gene match: 4. The CDR3 covers 13 residues. Germline loops: CDR1 SGHDT, CDR2 YYEEEE. Primers included in the PCR were 60 Vbeta and 13 Jbeta primers. TCRdb's table, derived via immunoSEQ multiplex PCR, lists solely in-frame clones and lacks some. The table has around 150,000 clones, roughly 80% seen once; the top ten hold approximately 6%. This entry belongs to a study of cytomegalovirus exposure and HLA in healthy donors. Study outcomes and limitations: Most TCR sequences proved rare, with some public TCRs found in many donors. It was reported that the classifier diagnosed cytomegalovirus status with high specificity and sensitivity in both the original and validation cohorts.

This receptor was identified in a man between 25 and 39 years old in good health and CMV-seropositive. Source material: PBMCs. J is TRBJ2-7 and V is TRBV5-6, with 9 nucleotides matching TRBD2. The CDR3 spells CASSAGGSHEQYF. The CDR3 DNA sequence: TGTGCCAGCAGCGCGGGGGGGTCCCACGAGCAGTACTTC. The full variable domain, its missing parts supplied by reference TRBV5-6 and TRBJ2-7, is DAGVTQSPTHLIKTRGQQVTLRCSPKSGHDTVSWYQQALGQGPQFIFQYYEEEERQRGNFPDRFSGHQFPNYSSELNVNALLLGDSALYLCASSAGGSHEQYFGPGTRLTVT.